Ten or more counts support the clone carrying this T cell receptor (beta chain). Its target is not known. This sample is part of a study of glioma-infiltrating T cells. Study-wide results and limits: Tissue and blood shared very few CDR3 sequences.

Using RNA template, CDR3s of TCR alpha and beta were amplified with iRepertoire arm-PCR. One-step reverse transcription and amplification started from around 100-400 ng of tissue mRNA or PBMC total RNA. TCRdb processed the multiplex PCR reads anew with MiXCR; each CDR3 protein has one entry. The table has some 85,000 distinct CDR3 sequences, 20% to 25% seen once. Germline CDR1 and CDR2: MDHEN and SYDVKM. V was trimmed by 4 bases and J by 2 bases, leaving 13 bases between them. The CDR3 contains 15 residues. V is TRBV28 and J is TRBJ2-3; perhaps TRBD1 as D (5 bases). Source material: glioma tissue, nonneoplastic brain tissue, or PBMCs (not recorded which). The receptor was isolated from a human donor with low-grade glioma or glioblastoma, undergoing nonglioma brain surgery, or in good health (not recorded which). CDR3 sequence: CASSSTGRDTDTQYF. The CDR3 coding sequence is TGTGCCAGCAGTTCCACTGGCAGGGACACAGATACGCAGTATTTT.